This T cell receptor beta chain stems from a study of CD8 T cells in Susac syndrome. Germline assignment: CDR1 SEHNR and CDR2 FQNEAQ (reference sequence). The CDR3 runs to 12 residues. Deletions cut 1 base from V and 12 bases from J, with 7 bases between. RNA was extracted with the RNeasy kit, and a quantity of roughly 0.45 to 1 ug was reverse transcribed using random hexamers. TCRdb re-derived calls from the immunoSEQ multiplex PCR reads in MiXCR, one entry per CDR3 protein. There are about 190,000 distinct CDR3 sequences in the sample; 90% to 95% occur only once, and roughly 0.087% lies in the top ten.

The sequence was obtained from a human donor with Susac syndrome. The sequencing input was CD4+ T cells from PBMCs. The chain links TRBV7-9 to TRBJ1-6; D is ambiguous. The CDR3 DNA is TGTGCCAGCAGCTTAGAAGGTTTACCCCTCCACTTT. Translating gives CASSLEGLPLHF.